The clone carrying this TCR beta chain was observed many times. Scientists made TCR beta libraries using quantitative 5'-RACE with molecular barcodes. Each CDR3 protein gets one entry after TCRdb re-called the 5' RACE reads with MiXCR. The table has 250,000 to 300,000 distinct CDR3 sequences, approximately 20% seen once. The data were taken from a study of CD8 T cells in ankylosing spondylitis. The CDR3 loop spans 14 amino acids. CDR1 SGHRS and CDR2 YFSETQ come from the germline V gene. The V segment lost 5 bases and the J segment 4 bases; nucleotides outside the gene matches: 6. The chain combines TRBV5-1 with TRBJ2-1; 7 bases are a match to TRBD2. The sequencing sample was made of blood, either unsorted or a sorted T cell fraction (not recorded which). The TCR originated in a male donor with ankylosing spondylitis or in good health (not recorded which). CDR3 amino acids: CASRKAGPYNEQFF. Written as DNA, the CDR3 is TGCGCCAGCAGGAAAGCGGGACCTTACAATGAGCAGTTCTTC.